This T cell receptor beta chain is from a study of early T cells in non-severe SARS-CoV-2 infection. At the level of the study: Sequenced material consisted of bulk RNA (from unsorted whole blood), and chains were unpaired.

Study-wide points: Comparison of clonotypes with VDJdb favored anti-spike CD8 responses while missing private and CD4 specificities.

Attached unique molecular identifiers marked individual cDNA molecules. TCRdb analysed the 5' RACE reads with MiXCR anew, one entry per CDR3 protein. The top ten hold roughly 10% of the sample, which has about 41,000 distinct CDR3 sequences, around 9.9% seen once. The CDR3 sequence is 14 residues long. V lost 5 bases and J lost 3, with 10 bases in between. The germline V gene has CDR1 SGHTA and CDR2 FQGNSA. This clonotype was seen at least ten times. Its antigen is unknown. The sequence came from an adult who was a healthcare worker with PCR-confirmed SARS-CoV-2 infection or an uninfected control (not recorded which). The chain has TRBV7-2 and TRBJ1-4; TRBD1 might be the D (5 bases). The sample taken for sequencing was whole blood. CDR3: CASSRRGPNEKLFF. The CDR3 DNA sequence: TGTGCCAGCAGCCGTCGGGGCCCTAATGAAAAACTGTTTTTT.